The rows below give T cell receptor beta chains drawn from one sample of a study of T cell repertoires in cytomegalovirus infection. TCRdb fed the reads into MiXCR, producing one record per CDR3 protein. The sample shows around 740,000 distinct CDR3 sequences, 35% of them seen only once. The source material was PBMCs. The receptors originated from a human donor in good health (CMV status not recorded). Some clones in this sample may be carry-over from other donors' samples. Each CDR3 is given with its conserved first and last residue. The D gene is left open where the match is weak. Clone size is stated in some rows and not others, as once, few, many or a class when expanded.

j_call d_call v_call clone_size cdr3_aa cdr3_nt
TRBJ1-1 NA TRBV6-1 many CASSFRQNEAFF TGTGCCAGCAGTTTTCGACAGAATGAAGCTTTCTTT
TRBJ2-5 TRBD2 TRBV11-1 few CASSLDWGGQETQYF TGTGCCAGCAGCTTGGACTGGGGGGGACAAGAGACCCAGTACTTC
TRBJ2-3 NA TRBV27 NA CASSSARTDTQYF TGTGCCAGCAGTTCAGCTAGAACAGATACGCAGTATTTT
TRBJ1-5 NA TRBV12-3/TRBV12-4 NA CASSSTLADQPQHF TGTGCCAGCAGTTCTACATTGGCAGATCAGCCCCAGCATTTT
TRBJ2-2 TRBD2 TRBV12-3/TRBV12-4 few CASSISSGANTGELFF TGTGCCAGCAGTATTAGTAGCGGGGCGAACACCGGGGAGCTGTTTTTT
TRBJ1-6 NA TRBV19 NA CASSVTWDSPLHF TGTGCCAGTAGTGTCACATGGGATTCCCCCCTCCACTTT
TRBJ1-1 NA TRBV3-1 NA CASSQGWTDREAFF TGTGCCAGCAGCCAGGGTTGGACAGACCGGGAAGCTTTCTTT
TRBJ1-2 NA TRBV5-6 NA CASSPGQSVAYTF TGTGCCAGCAGCCCCGGACAGTCGGTAGCCTACACCTTC
TRBJ2-2 NA TRBV19 NA CASSIWGSNTGELFF TGTGCCAGTAGTATCTGGGGGTCCAACACCGGGGAGCTGTTTTTT
TRBJ1-5 TRBD1 TRBV19 NA CASSTPGQGHQPQHF TGTGCCAGTAGTACTCCGGGACAGGGGCACCAGCCCCAGCATTTT
TRBJ2-7 TRBD2 TRBV28 few CASSPGASGRAYEQYF TGTGCCAGCAGTCCCGGCGCTAGCGGGAGGGCCTACGAGCAGTACTTC
TRBJ2-3 NA TRBV2 few CASSPRLNTDTQYF TGTGCCAGCAGTCCCCGGCTAAACACAGATACGCAGTATTTT
TRBJ2-1 NA TRBV7-8 few CASSLVWSNEQFF TGTGCCAGCAGCTTGGTCTGGTCGAATGAGCAGTTCTTC
TRBJ1-2 NA TRBV3-1 NA CASSQGARNYGYTF TGTGCCAGCAGCCAAGGGGCCAGAAACTATGGCTACACCTTC
TRBJ1-1 NA TRBV7-8 many CASSQPPTEAFF TGTGCCAGCAGCCAGCCCCCCACTGAAGCTTTCTTT
TRBJ1-5 NA TRBV6-5 NA CASSYSEQGGQPQHF TGTGCCAGCAGTTACTCAGAACAGGGTGGGCAGCCCCAGCATTTT
TRBJ1-1 NA TRBV6-1 few CASSETPWGNTEAFF TGTGCCAGCAGTGAAACGCCCTGGGGGAACACTGAAGCTTTCTTT
TRBJ2-2 NA TRBV6-1 few CASSVAGSAGELFF TGTGCCAGCAGTGTGGCAGGGTCGGCCGGGGAGCTGTTTTTT
TRBJ1-5 TRBD1 TRBV7-2 NA CAISATGRGNQPHHF TGTGCCATCAGCGCGACGGGCAGGGGGAATCAGCCCCATCATTTT
TRBJ2-2 NA TRBV7-6 NA CASSSRQDVIPGELFF TGTGCCAGCAGCTCCCGACAGGACGTTATCCCCGGGGAGCTGTTTTTT
TRBJ2-3 TRBD2 TRBV20-1 few CSARVGGIDTQYF TGCAGTGCTAGAGTCGGGGGGATAGATACGCAGTATTTT
TRBJ1-2 NA TRBV7-9 NA CASSPPGPHGYTF TGTGCCAGCAGCCCCCCGGGCCCCCATGGCTACACCTTC
TRBJ1-4 NA TRBV28 few CASSFPGGGEKLFF TGTGCCAGCAGTTTCCCGGGGGGGGGTGAAAAACTGTTTTTT
TRBJ2-1 TRBD2 TRBV19 NA CASSRLAGGQDNEQFF TGTGCCAGTAGTAGACTAGCGGGAGGGCAAGACAATGAGCAGTTCTTC
TRBJ2-7 TRBD2 TRBV7-2 NA CASSLGGLAGLPYEQYF TGTGCCAGCAGCTTGGGGGGACTAGCGGGATTACCTTACGAGCAGTACTTC
TRBJ2-1 NA TRBV19 few CASSTGGDSYNEQFF TGTGCCAGTAGTACCGGGGGCGATTCCTACAATGAGCAGTTCTTC
TRBJ2-5 NA TRBV29-1 NA CSVDVSPQYF TGCAGCGTTGACGTGTCTCCCCAGTACTTC
TRBJ1-1 TRBD1 TRBV25-1 once CASSELAGGLAFF TGTGCCAGCAGTGAATTGGCAGGGGGATTAGCTTTCTTT
TRBJ2-3 TRBD2 TRBV6-8 NA CASSTFSGGGAETQYF TGTGCAAGCAGTACCTTTAGCGGGGGGGGGGCAGAGACGCAGTATTTT
TRBJ2-3 NA TRBV19 NA CASSSRLDSTDTQYF TGTGCCAGTAGTTCCCGACTAGACAGCACAGATACGCAGTATTTT
TRBJ2-2 NA TRBV24-1 few CATSDPPGKALHRFKLFF TGTGCCACCAGTGACCCGCCGGGGAAGGCCTTACACCGGTTTAAGCTGTTTTTT
TRBJ2-1 TRBD2 TRBV20-1 few CSAVGLAGGRNEQFF TGCAGTGCTGTGGGACTAGCGGGAGGGCGTAATGAGCAGTTCTTC
TRBJ1-2 TRBD1 TRBV28 NA CATKDRTPSYYGYTF TGTGCCACCAAGGACAGGACCCCCTCTTACTATGGTTACACCTTC
TRBJ1-1 NA TRBV6-1 NA CASSKGTGSTEAFF TGTGCCAGCAGTAAAGGAACAGGGAGCACTGAAGCTTTCTTT